Listed below are T cell receptor beta chains from one sample, sequenced in a study of T cell responses to AZD1222 COVID-19 vaccine. The data were produced by immunoSEQ multiplex PCR, yet TCRdb's version contains in-frame clones alone and is incomplete. The sample has approximately 120,000 clones; about 85% are singletons. Material: peripheral blood, obtained 28 days after the second AZD1222 dose. The receptors originated from an adult who received the AZD1222 COVID-19 vaccine. Both conserved end residues are part of each CDR3. The D gene is left open where the match is weak. The size field is filled for only some rows; it gives once, few, many or a size class.

j_gene: TRBJ2-6
d_gene: .
abundance: .
v_gene: TRBV19
CDR3aa: CASSIGVVARSGANVLTF
CDR3nt: TGTGCCAGTAGTATAGGCGTCGTTGCGCGCTCTGGGGCCAACGTCCTGACTTTC

j_gene: TRBJ1-6
d_gene: TRBD1
abundance: .
v_gene: TRBV13
CDR3aa: CASSLGGSGQGLISYNSPLHF
CDR3nt: TGTGCCAGCAGCTTAGGGGGATCGGGACAGGGGTTGATCTCCTATAATTCACCCCTCCACTTT

j_gene: TRBJ1-3
d_gene: .
abundance: .
v_gene: TRBV6-5
CDR3aa: CASGMIGNTIYF
CDR3nt: TGTGCCAGCGGTATGATCGGAAACACCATATATTTT

j_gene: TRBJ1-1
d_gene: .
abundance: few
v_gene: TRBV3-1/TRBV3-2
CDR3aa: CASSYLRTEAFF
CDR3nt: TGTGCCAGCAGCTACCTAAGGACTGAAGCTTTCTTT

j_gene: TRBJ2-3
d_gene: .
abundance: .
v_gene: TRBV28
CDR3aa: CASSASSTDTQYF
CDR3nt: TGTGCCAGCAGCGCTTCTAGCACAGATACGCAGTATTTT

j_gene: TRBJ2-3
d_gene: TRBD1
abundance: .
v_gene: TRBV12-3/TRBV12-4
CDR3aa: CARGDSLTDTQYF
CDR3nt: TGTGCCAGGGGGGACAGCCTCACAGATACGCAGTATTTT

j_gene: TRBJ1-5
d_gene: .
abundance: .
v_gene: TRBV6-2/TRBV6-3
CDR3aa: CASSYGRGNQPQHF
CDR3nt: TGTGCCAGCAGTTACGGCAGGGGTAATCAGCCCCAGCATTTT

j_gene: TRBJ1-2
d_gene: .
abundance: .
v_gene: TRBV7-2
CDR3aa: CASSLDGTYGYTF
CDR3nt: TGTGCCAGCAGCTTGGACGGGACCTATGGCTACACCTTC

j_gene: TRBJ2-5
d_gene: .
abundance: .
v_gene: TRBV12-5
CDR3aa: CASGLDMGVETQYF
CDR3nt: TGTGCTAGTGGTTTGGATATGGGCGTGGAGACCCAGTACTTC

j_gene: TRBJ1-6
d_gene: .
abundance: .
v_gene: TRBV30
CDR3aa: CAWNGVFNNSPLHF
CDR3nt: TGTGCCTGGAATGGGGTTTTCAACAATTCACCCCTCCACTTT

j_gene: TRBJ2-7
d_gene: TRBD2
abundance: few
v_gene: TRBV5-4
CDR3aa: CASSSDGTSVDEQYF
CDR3nt: TGTGCCAGCAGCTCCGACGGGACTAGCGTCGACGAGCAGTACTTC

j_gene: TRBJ1-4
d_gene: .
abundance: .
v_gene: TRBV7-9
CDR3aa: CASSLLGITNEKLFF
CDR3nt: TGTGCCAGCAGCTTATTGGGGATAACTAATGAAAAACTGTTTTTT

j_gene: TRBJ2-3
d_gene: TRBD2
abundance: .
v_gene: TRBV5-1
CDR3aa: CASSSSFGGYTDTQYF
CDR3nt: TGCGCCAGCAGCTCTTCGTTCGGGGGGTACACAGATACGCAGTATTTT

j_gene: TRBJ1-1
d_gene: TRBD1
abundance: .
v_gene: TRBV24-1
CDR3aa: CATSDYGTGPELTEAFF
CDR3nt: TGTGCCACCAGTGATTACGGGACAGGGCCAGAACTCACTGAAGCTTTCTTT

j_gene: TRBJ2-1
d_gene: .
abundance: .
v_gene: TRBV11-3
CDR3aa: CASSLFAGVNEQFF
CDR3nt: TGTGCCAGCAGCTTATTCGCGGGTGTCAATGAGCAGTTCTTC

j_gene: TRBJ2-2
d_gene: TRBD2
abundance: .
v_gene: TRBV5-4
CDR3aa: CASSFGTRNTGELFF
CDR3nt: TGTGCCAGCAGCTTCGGGACTAGGAACACCGGGGAGCTGTTTTTT

j_gene: TRBJ2-7
d_gene: TRBD1
abundance: .
v_gene: TRBV7-9
CDR3aa: CASSSAGVGQGGYEQYF
CDR3nt: TGTGCCAGCAGCTCCGCCGGCGTGGGACAGGGCGGTTACGAGCAGTACTTC

j_gene: TRBJ1-3
d_gene: .
abundance: .
v_gene: TRBV3-1/TRBV3-2
CDR3aa: CASSLTGGNTIYF
CDR3nt: TGTGCCAGCAGCCTAACAGGGGGAAACACCATATATTTT

j_gene: TRBJ2-3
d_gene: .
abundance: .
v_gene: TRBV5-1
CDR3aa: CASSPGLIGGTDTQYF
CDR3nt: TGCGCCAGCAGCCCCGGATTGATCGGGGGCACAGATACGCAGTATTTT

j_gene: TRBJ1-5
d_gene: .
abundance: .
v_gene: TRBV14
CDR3aa: CASSQDSSQPQHF
CDR3nt: TGTGCCAGCAGCCAAGATTCTAGTCAGCCCCAGCATTTT

j_gene: TRBJ2-3
d_gene: TRBD2
abundance: once
v_gene: TRBV28
CDR3aa: CASRGLAGVSDTQYF
CDR3nt: TGTGCCAGCAGGGGGCTAGCGGGGGTCTCAGATACGCAGTATTTT

j_gene: TRBJ2-5
d_gene: .
abundance: .
v_gene: TRBV7-2
CDR3aa: CASSPGTQQRETQYF
CDR3nt: TGTGCCAGCAGCCCCGGGACCCAGCAACGGGAGACCCAGTACTTC

j_gene: TRBJ1-1
d_gene: .
abundance: once
v_gene: TRBV7-2
CDR3aa: CASSLTGTIPEAFF
CDR3nt: TGTGCCAGCAGCCTAACAGGGACAATCCCCGAAGCTTTCTTT

j_gene: TRBJ1-2
d_gene: .
abundance: .
v_gene: TRBV6-6
CDR3aa: CASTRSGDYGYTF
CDR3nt: TGTGCCAGCACTAGGTCCGGTGACTATGGCTACACCTTC

j_gene: TRBJ1-1
d_gene: .
abundance: .
v_gene: TRBV30
CDR3aa: CAWMRQANTEAFF
CDR3nt: TGTGCCTGGATGAGGCAGGCGAACACTGAAGCTTTCTTT

j_gene: TRBJ1-1
d_gene: .
abundance: once
v_gene: TRBV19
CDR3aa: CASRQTVVTEAFF
CDR3nt: TGTGCCAGTAGACAGACGGTGGTGACTGAAGCTTTCTTT

j_gene: TRBJ1-4
d_gene: .
abundance: .
v_gene: TRBV18
CDR3aa: CASSPPEGVGKLFF
CDR3nt: TGTGCCAGCTCACCACCGGAGGGGGTTGGAAAACTGTTTTTT

j_gene: TRBJ1-2
d_gene: TRBD1
abundance: .
v_gene: TRBV27
CDR3aa: CASSSGTANYGYTF
CDR3nt: TGTGCCAGCAGTTCAGGGACAGCTAACTATGGCTACACCTTC

j_gene: TRBJ1-5
d_gene: .
abundance: .
v_gene: TRBV6-6
CDR3aa: CASSPLGGGQPQHF
CDR3nt: TGTGCCAGCAGCCCCTTAGGGGGTGGACAGCCCCAGCATTTT

j_gene: TRBJ1-1
d_gene: .
abundance: once
v_gene: TRBV5-1
CDR3aa: CASSLGSGATEAFF
CDR3nt: TGCGCCAGCAGCTTGGGATCAGGGGCCACTGAAGCTTTCTTT

j_gene: TRBJ2-7
d_gene: TRBD1
abundance: .
v_gene: TRBV9
CDR3aa: CASSVGTGRGDEQYF
CDR3nt: TGTGCCAGCAGCGTAGGGACAGGGCGAGGGGACGAGCAGTACTTC

j_gene: TRBJ2-1
d_gene: TRBD2
abundance: few
v_gene: TRBV6-2/TRBV6-3
CDR3aa: CASSYESGGYNEQFF
CDR3nt: TGTGCCAGCAGTTATGAGAGCGGGGGTTACAATGAGCAGTTCTTC

j_gene: TRBJ1-2
d_gene: .
abundance: once
v_gene: TRBV12-3/TRBV12-4
CDR3aa: CASSKRVNYGYTF
CDR3nt: TGTGCCAGCAGTAAAAGGGTTAACTATGGCTACACCTTC

j_gene: TRBJ1-1
d_gene: TRBD1
abundance: .
v_gene: TRBV11-2
CDR3aa: CASSRQGVTEAFF
CDR3nt: TGTGCCAGCAGCCGACAGGGGGTCACTGAAGCTTTCTTT

j_gene: TRBJ1-3
d_gene: .
abundance: .
v_gene: TRBV14
CDR3aa: CASSQLLDSSGNTIYF
CDR3nt: TGTGCCAGCAGCCAACTTCTCGACAGCTCTGGAAACACCATATATTTT

j_gene: TRBJ2-1
d_gene: TRBD2
abundance: .
v_gene: TRBV7-9
CDR3aa: CASSTMREAQEQFF
CDR3nt: TGTGCCAGCAGCACCATGCGGGAGGCACAAGAGCAGTTCTTC

j_gene: TRBJ2-1
d_gene: .
abundance: .
v_gene: TRBV5-1
CDR3aa: CASSSGLFGTNEQFF
CDR3nt: TGCGCCAGCAGCTCCGGGCTGTTTGGGACCAATGAGCAGTTCTTC

j_gene: TRBJ2-1
d_gene: TRBD2
abundance: .
v_gene: TRBV11-3
CDR3aa: CASSPSGDNEQFF
CDR3nt: TGTGCCAGCAGCCCTAGCGGGGACAATGAGCAGTTCTTC

j_gene: TRBJ2-7
d_gene: .
abundance: .
v_gene: TRBV2
CDR3aa: CATVRGRGSEEQYF
CDR3nt: TGTGCCACCGTGCGGGGCAGGGGATCAGAAGAGCAGTACTTC

j_gene: TRBJ2-3
d_gene: TRBD2
abundance: .
v_gene: TRBV7-9
CDR3aa: CASGRGDTSTDTQYF
CDR3nt: TGTGCCAGCGGGCGGGGGGATACTAGCACAGATACGCAGTATTTT

j_gene: TRBJ2-5
d_gene: .
abundance: .
v_gene: TRBV3-1/TRBV3-2
CDR3aa: CASSQALTRQETQYF
CDR3nt: TGTGCCAGCAGCCAAGCACTCACCCGCCAAGAGACCCAGTACTTC

j_gene: TRBJ1-6
d_gene: .
abundance: .
v_gene: TRBV2
CDR3aa: CASTAEGARSPLHF
CDR3nt: TGTGCCAGCACCGCCGAGGGCGCAAGGTCACCCCTCCACTTT

j_gene: TRBJ1-2
d_gene: .
abundance: .
v_gene: TRBV19
CDR3aa: CASRTKSNYGYTF
CDR3nt: TGTGCCAGTAGAACGAAAAGTAACTATGGCTACACCTTC

j_gene: TRBJ2-5
d_gene: .
abundance: once
v_gene: TRBV6-6
CDR3aa: CASSYPGALQETQYF
CDR3nt: TGTGCCAGCAGTTACCCAGGGGCCCTTCAAGAGACCCAGTACTTC

j_gene: TRBJ1-5
d_gene: .
abundance: few
v_gene: TRBV6-6
CDR3aa: CASKESNQPQHF
CDR3nt: TGTGCCAGCAAGGAGAGCAATCAGCCCCAGCATTTT

j_gene: TRBJ2-2
d_gene: TRBD2
abundance: few
v_gene: TRBV30
CDR3aa: CAWESGGAGELFF
CDR3nt: TGTGCCTGGGAAAGCGGGGGGGCCGGGGAGCTGTTTTTT

j_gene: TRBJ2-4
d_gene: .
abundance: few
v_gene: TRBV2
CDR3aa: CASSAGYEGGIQYF
CDR3nt: TGTGCCAGCAGTGCCGGATACGAGGGGGGCATTCAGTACTTC

j_gene: TRBJ2-2
d_gene: .
abundance: .
v_gene: TRBV15
CDR3aa: CATTRRNTGELFF
CDR3nt: TGTGCCACCACCCGGAGGAACACCGGGGAGCTGTTTTTT

j_gene: TRBJ2-7
d_gene: .
abundance: .
v_gene: TRBV29-1
CDR3aa: CSVDWAIRSSYEQYF
CDR3nt: TGCAGCGTTGATTGGGCTATTAGGAGCTCCTACGAGCAGTACTTC

j_gene: TRBJ1-2
d_gene: .
abundance: once
v_gene: TRBV25-1
CDR3aa: CASSDGFKTNF
CDR3nt: TGTGCCAGCAGTGACGGTTTCAAAACCAACTTC

j_gene: TRBJ2-1
d_gene: TRBD2
abundance: once
v_gene: TRBV6-2/TRBV6-3
CDR3aa: CASSGTSELNEQFF
CDR3nt: TGTGCCAGCAGCGGGACTAGCGAGCTCAATGAGCAGTTCTTC

j_gene: TRBJ1-1
d_gene: .
abundance: .
v_gene: TRBV12-3/TRBV12-4
CDR3aa: CASSLDGDEAFF
CDR3nt: TGTGCCAGCAGTTTGGACGGGGATGAAGCTTTCTTT

j_gene: TRBJ1-1
d_gene: .
abundance: .
v_gene: TRBV19
CDR3aa: CASSGGRANTEAFF
CDR3nt: TGTGCCAGTAGTGGGGGACGGGCAAACACTGAAGCTTTCTTT

j_gene: TRBJ1-5
d_gene: TRBD1
abundance: once
v_gene: TRBV30
CDR3aa: CAWSPVTGLQGQPQHF
CDR3nt: TGTGCCTGGAGCCCCGTGACAGGGCTCCAGGGACAGCCCCAGCATTTT

j_gene: TRBJ1-5
d_gene: TRBD1
abundance: .
v_gene: TRBV4-1
CDR3aa: CASSQGDRAQGQPQHF
CDR3nt: TGCGCCAGCAGCCAAGGGGACAGGGCCCAGGGGCAGCCCCAGCATTTT

j_gene: TRBJ2-5
d_gene: .
abundance: .
v_gene: TRBV4-2
CDR3aa: CASSLSVGGKETQYF
CDR3nt: TGTGCCAGCAGCCTCTCAGTGGGGGGTAAAGAGACCCAGTACTTC

j_gene: TRBJ2-3
d_gene: TRBD2
abundance: .
v_gene: TRBV2
CDR3aa: CASSEGGLVRGTDTQYF
CDR3nt: TGTGCCAGCAGTGAAGGGGGACTAGTTAGAGGCACAGATACGCAGTATTTT

j_gene: TRBJ2-2
d_gene: .
abundance: .
v_gene: TRBV9
CDR3aa: CASSPRALGNAGELFF
CDR3nt: TGTGCCAGCAGCCCCCGGGCCTTAGGGAACGCCGGGGAGCTGTTTTTT

j_gene: TRBJ1-1
d_gene: .
abundance: once
v_gene: TRBV19
CDR3aa: CASSIQNTEAFF
CDR3nt: TGTGCCAGTAGCATCCAGAACACTGAAGCTTTCTTT

j_gene: TRBJ2-7
d_gene: .
abundance: .
v_gene: TRBV27
CDR3aa: CASSPQGGGEQYF
CDR3nt: TGTGCCAGCAGTCCCCAGGGGGGAGGCGAGCAGTACTTC